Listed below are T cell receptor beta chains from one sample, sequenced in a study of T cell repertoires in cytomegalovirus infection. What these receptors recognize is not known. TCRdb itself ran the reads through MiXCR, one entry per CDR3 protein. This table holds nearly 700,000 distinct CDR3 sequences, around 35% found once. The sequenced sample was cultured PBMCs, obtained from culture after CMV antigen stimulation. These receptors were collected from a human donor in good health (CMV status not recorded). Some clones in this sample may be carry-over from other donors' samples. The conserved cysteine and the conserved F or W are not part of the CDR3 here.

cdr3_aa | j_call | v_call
ASRAVGGELF | TRBJ2-2 | TRBV12-3/TRBV12-4
SQVEGGGPQETQY | TRBJ2-5 | TRBV20-1
ASSLWGGGQPHEQY | TRBJ2-7 | TRBV11-2
ASSSLTGEETQY | TRBJ2-5 | TRBV5-1
ASSQVGFSEETQY | TRBJ2-5 | TRBV4-3
ASSHYMGDTEAF | TRBJ1-1 | TRBV11-2
ASTKGGSNTGELF | TRBJ2-2 | TRBV3-1
SASSDTLNYGYT | TRBJ1-2 | TRBV20-1
ATSRGLTYEQY | TRBJ2-7 | TRBV15
SARVNTEAF | TRBJ1-1 | TRBV20-1
ASSQDLGGGETQY | TRBJ2-5 | TRBV4-3
ASSYSGSHLETQY | TRBJ2-5 | TRBV6-5
ASSDDRGPSAF | TRBJ1-1 | TRBV4-1
ASRGLTSGYNEQF | TRBJ2-1 | TRBV6-6
ASSYSSRGGAETQY | TRBJ2-5 | TRBV6-5
ASSLQDTLNEKLF | TRBJ1-4 | TRBV7-9
ASSPATGVGSYEQY | TRBJ2-7 | TRBV18
ASSLEAGPLGPPDTQY | TRBJ2-3 | TRBV12-3/TRBV12-4
ASSGGLAGVETQY | TRBJ2-5 | TRBV7-9
ASSQWGAQAFSNQPQH | TRBJ1-5 | TRBV4-1
AISVGLAGSTDTQY | TRBJ2-3 | TRBV10-3
ASSLEGQDEQY | TRBJ2-7 | TRBV12-3/TRBV12-4
AIREPGQRDEQY | TRBJ2-7 | TRBV10-3
ASSPRRTTLGNEQF | TRBJ2-1 | TRBV7-8
ASSQERGQGAVYGYT | TRBJ1-2 | TRBV4-1
ASRRTVPDPEQF | TRBJ2-1 | TRBV5-1